A single sample gave rise to the 9 T cell receptor beta chains below, sequenced in a study of blood T cell dynamics during melanoma immunotherapy. The study's findings and limits: Immune-effector CD8+ cells best matched cell-free DNA CDR3 sequences and were most clonal.

Regarding time point: week 3, after first cycle of checkpoint inhibitor. The CD3+ CD4- CD8+ CD45RA- CD45RO-high CD27- CCR7- memory phenotype defined TIE cells. This table comes from immunoSEQ multiplex PCR, and its TCRdb copy is limited to in-frame clones, with some not included. The table shows over 950 clones, with about two thirds occurring only once. Antigens of these TCRs are unknown. The sample in question was CD8+ T cells from blood, obtained from a patient treated with checkpoint blockade. These TCRs come from a human donor with melanoma.

The chain links TRBV9 to TRBJ1-2; D is perhaps TRBD1 (5 bases). The CDR3 length is 14 residues. The V gene lost 4 bases and the J gene lost 7 bases, with 17 bases spanning the gap. The germline gives CDR1 SGDLS, CDR2 YYNGEE. CDR3 in amino acids: CASSYGTSGGGYTF. The CDR3 DNA follows: TGTGCCAGCAGCTATGGGACTTCAGGTGGTGGCTACACCTTC.

The chain is built from TRBV11-2 and TRBJ1-1, with a weak D call TRBD1 (6 bases). The germline gives CDR1 SGHAT, CDR2 FQNNGV. The V gene lost 8 bases and the J gene lost 6 bases, with 13 bases spanning the gap. This CDR3 contains 12 residues. CDR3 nucleotide sequence: TGTGCCAGCTCAGGGGAGGTCCCTGAAGCTTTCTTT. It encodes CASSGEVPEAFF.

The chain recombines TRBV7-9 with TRBJ2-1, with 8 bases that match TRBD1. The CDR3 is made up of 14 amino acids. J was trimmed by 5 bases and V by 8 bases; bases with no gene match: 8. CDR1 and CDR2 (germline): SEHNR, FQNEAQ (reference sequence). CDR3 sequence: CASPRAGGHNEQFF. The CDR3 nucleotides are TGTGCCAGCCCGAGGGCAGGGGGCCACAATGAGCAGTTCTTC.

V gene TRBV6-6 combines with J gene TRBJ2-7, with a possible D match to TRBD2 (6 bases). Deletions cut 5 bases from V and 0 bases from J, with 14 bases between. Germline CDR1 MNHNY, CDR2 SVGAGI (reference sequence). The CDR3 runs 15 residues. CDR3 in amino acids: CASSDLAASSYEQYF. CDR3 DNA: TGTGCCAGCAGTGACTTAGCGGCGAGCTCCTACGAGCAGTACTTC.

J is TRBJ2-1 and V is TRBV7-9, with 7 bases fitting TRBD2. Germline CDR1 and CDR2: SEHNR and FQNEAQ (reference sequence). The junction had 9 bases not matched to a gene; V was cut back by 1 base and J by 9 bases. The CDR3 loop spans 15 amino acids. The CDR3 here is CASSLDPGGLTEQFF. CDR3 bases: TGTGCCAGCAGCTTAGATCCGGGGGGACTGACTGAGCAGTTCTTC.

This clone was seen more than once but under ten times. This chain connects TRBV27 to TRBJ1-2; D is unclear. Looked up from germline, CDR1 is MNHEY and CDR2 is SMNVEV (reference sequence). The V gene lost 3 bases and the J gene lost 8 bases, with 13 bases spanning the gap. The CDR3 is 13 amino acids. The CDR3 region has the DNA TGTGCCAGCAGTTTGGGTGGGTTCGAGGGCTACACCTTC. Translating gives CASSLGGFEGYTF.

The genes are TRBV27 and TRBJ2-5, with 8 nucleotides matching TRBD2. Germline-derived CDR1 and CDR2 are MNHEY and SMNVEV (reference sequence). J was trimmed by 9 bases and V by 6 bases; bases with no gene match: 15. This CDR3 is 15 amino acids long. The CDR3 DNA is TGTGCCAGCAGCTACGGACCGGGGGGGGAGTCGGCCCAGTACTTC. Amino acid sequence: CASSYGPGGESAQYF.

This clone was recorded once. The V and J genes are TRBV5-6 and TRBJ1-1, with D possibly matching TRBD1 (5 bases). V was cut by 4 bases and J by 3 bases, with 13 bases left in between. In germline, CDR1 is SGHDT, CDR2 YYEEEE. This CDR3 spans 14 amino acids. CDR3 sequence reads: CASSPNPGYTEAFF. DNA for the CDR3: TGTGCCAGCAGCCCTAATCCAGGGTACACTGAAGCTTTCTTT.

The chain uses TRBV15 and TRBJ1-3; 7 nucleotides line up with TRBD1. The CDR3 consists of 15 residues. Germline V lookup: CDR1 LNHNV, CDR2 YYDKDF (reference sequence). V shed 3 bases and J 2 bases; nucleotides not matched to a gene: 4. CDR3 sequence (DNA): TGTGCCACCAGCAGCGACAGGGACCCTGGAAACACCATATATTTT. Translated, it gives CATSSDRDPGNTIYF. Complete variable domain (other parts from reference TRBV15 and TRBJ1-3): DAMVIQNPRYQVTQFGKPVTLSCSQTLNHNVMYWYQQKSSQAPKLLFHYYDKDFNNEADTPDNFQSRRPNTSFCFLDIRSPGLGDTAMYLCATSSDRDPGNTIYFGEGSWLTVV.